Detailed here is one T cell receptor beta chain. The data belong to a study of beta chain features in type 1 diabetes. Study information: Patients and healthy donors were similar in age, gender and cell yields.

Germline CDR1 is SGDLS and CDR2 is YYNGEE. The CDR3 runs to 14 residues. The germline V and J ends were trimmed by 3 bases and 6 bases, with 15 bases remaining between them. The single heparinised draw taken from each donor contained roughly 100 mL of blood on average. The sequenced template was cDNA made from the entire isolated RNA. This table comes from immunoSEQ multiplex PCR, and its TCRdb copy is limited to in-frame clones, with some not included. The repertoire holds approximately 40,000 clones, with roughly 50% as singletons. The material sequenced was stem cell memory CD4+ T cells from blood. The source of this sequence is a young woman in good health. The chain is built from TRBV9 and TRBJ1-1; TRBD1 might be the D (5 bases). The CDR3 here is CASSATARGPEAFF. As DNA, the CDR3 is TGTGCCAGCAGCGCTACCGCTAGGGGCCCTGAAGCTTTCTTT.